This TCR beta chain was identified in a study of T-cell memory formation after mild COVID-19. Constant-segment primers were used for 5'RACE, and the resulting TCR alpha and TCR beta cDNA libraries carried sample barcodes and UMIs. One entry per CDR3 protein, called by TCRdb with MiXCR from the 5' RACE reads. The sample yields around 300,000 distinct CDR3 sequences, roughly an eighth seen once. The sample holds a few counts of this clonotype. Its target is not known. The study's findings and limits: CD8+ contracting clones occupied EMRA, while CD4+ ones occupied mainly CM and EM. Memory sampled before infection contained some responding clones, suggesting cross-reactive memory joined. Day 15 to 85 contractors were CD4/CD8 balanced; later expanders leaned CD4+.

The sequence derives from a man between 18 and 29 years old who had mild COVID-19 (a few samples of this study predate the infection). Cell type and time point are not known. The source material was PBMCs or a T cell subset sorted from them (not recorded which).

The chain's CDR3 is CASTPSGGQAETQYF. The CDR3 coding sequence is TGTGCTAGCACCCCTTCGGGGGGGCAGGCAGAGACCCAGTACTTC. V is TRBV12-5 and J is TRBJ2-5; 8 nucleotides align to TRBD2. The V segment lost 9 bases and the J segment 4 bases; nucleotides outside the gene matches: 13. The CDR3 length is 15 residues. Germline V gene lookup returns CDR1 LGHNT and CDR2 FRNRAP.